The rows below give T cell receptor beta chains drawn from one sample of a study of beta chain features in type 1 diabetes. Sequencing used immunoSEQ multiplex PCR; TCRdb keeps in-frame clones, though not all of them. In the table there are around 500,000 clones, about an eighth of which are singletons. Sequenced: naive CD4+ T cells from blood. The receptors originated from a woman aged 18-30 years in good health. Each CDR3 is given with its conserved first and last residue. The D gene is left open where the match is weak. The size entry is marked missing in some rows and otherwise reads once, few, many or a size class.

abundance	d_gene	j_gene	v_gene	CDR3aa	CDR3nt
few	-	TRBJ2-1	TRBV15	CATSRAPGNEQFF	TGTGCCACCAGCAGAGCCCCGGGGAATGAGCAGTTCTTC
few	TRBD1	TRBJ2-7	TRBV27	CASSRDRAYEQYF	TGTGCCAGCAGCCGGGACAGGGCCTACGAGCAGTACTTC
-	-	TRBJ1-1	TRBV7-2	CASSPGVRTEAFF	TGTGCCAGCAGCCCCGGTGTCCGTACTGAAGCTTTCTTT
many	TRBD2	TRBJ2-3	TRBV4-1	CASSRGGTGTDTQYF	TGCGCCAGCAGCCGCGGGGGGACTGGCACAGATACGCAGTATTTT
few	-	TRBJ2-7	TRBV30	CAWTKPGLRYEQYF	TGTGCCTGGACCAAACCAGGGCTTAGATACGAGCAGTACTTC
few	TRBD2	TRBJ2-7	TRBV19	CASSGLAGRNEQYF	TGTGCCAGTTCGGGACTAGCGGGGAGAAACGAGCAGTACTTC
-	-	TRBJ1-4	TRBV25-1	CASAAGTEKLFF	TGTGCCAGCGCCGCGGGAACGGAAAAACTGTTTTTT
-	-	TRBJ2-5	TRBV4-2	CASSQDWQRSETQYF	TGTGCCAGCAGCCAAGATTGGCAGAGGTCGGAGACCCAGTACTTC
few	-	TRBJ1-1	TRBV18	CASSLDRNTEAFF	TGTGCCAGCTCACTTGACAGGAACACTGAAGCTTTCTTT
few	-	TRBJ1-1	TRBV29-1	CSVATGLRDTEAFF	TGCAGCGTAGCAACAGGGCTCCGGGACACTGAAGCTTTCTTT